Presented here are 10 T cell receptor beta chains from one specimen sequenced in a study of shared clonotypes between healthy human individuals. This table comes from immunoSEQ multiplex PCR, and its TCRdb copy is limited to in-frame clones, with some not included. The sample includes hundreds of thousands of clones, roughly 98% of them seen just once. Terminally differentiated effector memory CD45RA+ cells were excluded by CCR7 positive selection of CD45RO-negative cells. The specimen sequenced was naive CD8+ T cells sorted from blood. Receptors were obtained from a man between 25 and 39 years old in good health.

This rearrangement joins TRBV11-2 to TRBJ2-2; tentatively, D is TRBD2 (5 bases). The germline gives CDR1 SGHAT, CDR2 FQNNGV. CDR3 length: 17 residues. Trimming took 6 bases from V and 0 from J, leaving 17 bases between them. CDR3 sequence (DNA): TGTGCCAGCAGGAGCTTCTGGGCAGCGGCGAACACCGGGGAGCTGTTTTTT. It is translated as CASRSFWAAANTGELFF.

This chain joins TRBV7-6 and TRBJ2-7; TRBD1 is a possible D gene (6 bases). CDR3 size: 14 residues. V was pared by 5 bases and J by 4 bases, with 15 bases between. Per germline, CDR1 SGHVS and CDR2 FNYEAQ. CDR3 in DNA: TGTGCCAGCAGCGCCCGGGACACTTCTTACGAGCAGTACTTC. Residues: CASSARDTSYEQYF. Based on the CDR3 plus reference TRBV7-6 and TRBJ2-7, the full variable domain is GAGVSQSPRYKVTKRGQDVALRCDPISGHVSLYWYRQALGQGPEFLTYFNYEAQQDKSGLPNDRFSAERPEGSISTLTIQRTEQRDSAMYRCASSARDTSYEQYFGPGTRLTVT.

V gene TRBV19 combines with J gene TRBJ2-7; TRBD1 might be the D (6 bases). Trimming took 3 bases from V and 2 from J, leaving 17 bases between them. There are 16 residues in the CDR3. CDR1 LNHDA and CDR2 SQIVND come from the germline V gene (reference sequence). CDR3 residues: CASSISAGDKTYEQYF. The DNA of the CDR3 is TGTGCCAGTAGTATCAGTGCAGGGGACAAGACCTACGAGCAGTACTTC.

The chain has TRBV27 and TRBJ2-1; D not certain. Germline V gene data show CDR1 as MNHEY and CDR2 as SMNVEV (reference sequence). V lost 4 bases to trimming and J lost 0 bases, with 10 bases between them. The length of the CDR3 is 15 residues. CDR3 in DNA: TGTGCCAGCAGTTCCCGGACGAACTCCTACAATGAGCAGTTCTTC. It yields the protein CASSSRTNSYNEQFF.

The rearrangement uses TRBV11-3 and TRBJ2-7, with D hard to call. CDR3 size: 15 residues. Germline CDR1 reads SGHNT; CDR2 reads YENEEA. The ends were cut back, 5 bases at V and 5 bases at J, with 19 bases in the middle. For the CDR3, the DNA is TGTGCCAGCAGCCCTTCCTTAGGACGGCCGGACGAGCAGTACTTC. This gives the protein CASSPSLGRPDEQYF. The entire variable domain, with the rest obtained from reference TRBV11-3 and TRBJ2-7, is as follows: EAGVVQSPRYKIIEKKQPVAFWCNPISGHNTLYWYLQNLGQGPELLIRYENEEAVDDSQLPKDRFSAERLKGVDSTLKIQPAELGDSAVYLCASSPSLGRPDEQYFGPGTRLTVT.

This rearrangement joins TRBV18 to TRBJ2-1; 7 bases are shared with TRBD2. CDR3 size: 20 residues. Per the germline V gene, CDR1 is KGHSH and CDR2 is LQKENI. V was clipped by 5 bases and J by 3 bases; unmatched bases: 22. CDR3 nucleotides: TGTGCCAGCTCAAAAACGGCGGGAGCCACGGATGGGGACTACTACAATGAGCAGTTCTTC. As protein: CASSKTAGATDGDYYNEQFF.

The rearrangement links TRBV9 to TRBJ1-4, with no clear D. Trimming cost V 0 bases and J 6 bases, with 9 bases left between them. There are 14 residues in the CDR3. In germline, CDR1 is SGDLS, CDR2 YYNGEE. As DNA, the CDR3 is TGTGCCAGCAGCGTAGAGCCTTCTGATGAAAAACTGTTTTTT. Translated: CASSVEPSDEKLFF.

The chain couples TRBV4-1 to TRBJ2-2, with D unclear. Looked up from germline, CDR1 is MGHRA and CDR2 is YSYEKL. The germline V and J ends were trimmed by 1 base and 4 bases, with 10 bases remaining between them. This CDR3 is built from 15 residues. This chain's CDR3 is CASSQVVRGTGELFF. CDR3 DNA sequence: TGCGCCAGCAGCCAAGTGGTTCGCGGCACCGGGGAGCTGTTTTTT.

V and J are TRBV10-2 and TRBJ1-5; no clear D. The V end was cut by 11 bases, the J end by 4 bases, with 12 bases between. The germline CDR1 and CDR2 sequences are WSHSY and SAAADI. The CDR3 loop spans 12 amino acids. The CDR3 loop reads CAGGESNQPQHF. DNA of the CDR3: TGCGCCGGTGGGGAGAGTAATCAGCCCCAGCATTTT.

This chain links TRBV11-2 with TRBJ2-7; D gene unclear. The CDR3 runs to 12 residues. V was shortened by 4 bases and J by 0 bases, with 4 bases between the two germline ends. Germline V gene sequence: CDR1 SGHAT, CDR2 FQNNGV. CDR3 region: CASSWSSYEQYF. As DNA, the CDR3 is TGTGCCAGCAGCTGGAGCTCCTACGAGCAGTACTTC.